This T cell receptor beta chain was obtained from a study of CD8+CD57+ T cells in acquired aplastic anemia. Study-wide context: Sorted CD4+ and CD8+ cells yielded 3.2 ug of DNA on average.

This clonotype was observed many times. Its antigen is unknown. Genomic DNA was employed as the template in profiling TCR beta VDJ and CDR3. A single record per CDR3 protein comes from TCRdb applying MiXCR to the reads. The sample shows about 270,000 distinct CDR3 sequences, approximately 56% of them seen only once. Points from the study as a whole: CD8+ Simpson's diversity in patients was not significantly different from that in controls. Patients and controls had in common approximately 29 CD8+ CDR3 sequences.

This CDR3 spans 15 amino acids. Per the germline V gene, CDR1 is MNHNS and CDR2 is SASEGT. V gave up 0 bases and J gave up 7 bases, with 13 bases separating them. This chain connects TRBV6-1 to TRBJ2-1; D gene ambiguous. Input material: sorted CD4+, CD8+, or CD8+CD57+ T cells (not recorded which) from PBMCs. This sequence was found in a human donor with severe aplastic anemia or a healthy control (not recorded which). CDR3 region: CASSEAYLRANEQFF. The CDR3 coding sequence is TGTGCCAGCAGTGAAGCATACCTCCGGGCAAATGAGCAGTTCTTC.